This TCR beta chain derives from a study of blood T cell repertoires in COVID-19 (dated by TCRdb to about 2020). About the full investigation: The collaborator samples originated in the United States, Italy and Spain and spanned the acute and convalescent phases of COVID-19. The material from the prospective study consisted of cDNA or gDNA derived from T cells, B-cell-depleted T cells, or PBMCs. Deeply sampled blood TCRbeta repertoires from subjects exposed to, actively infected with, or recovered from COVID-19 were included in the dataset. The repertoires were made available in a free public database intended to serve as a resource for research on the immune response to SARS-CoV-2. The samples were drawn from two sources: the first 160 participants of the ongoing ImmuneRACE study, and fewer than 1,500 subjects contributed by 6 global collaborators. The sample metadata nearly always contained a de-identified subject ID, COVID-19 status, age in years and sex. Where HLA class I and class II types were available, the types were taken from metadata supplied by the sample provider, not from assay-based typing. Summary of the overall study and its limitations: Clinical and demographic metadata were provided uncurated, with the amount varying by source and participant.

For CDR1 and CDR2, the germline V gene lists SGDLS and YYNGEE. From the cysteine through the phenylalanine, the CDR3 covers 15 amino acids. This entry keeps only the CDR3 DNA: 45 bases, framed from base 1. Trimming removed 0 bases from V and 2 bases from J, leaving 10 bases between the germline ends. TCRbeta CDR3 regions were amplified from genomic DNA by means of the immunoSEQ Assay, a bias-controlled multiplex PCR. The paper's data handling went like this. Nucleated cell counts per sample were estimated from amplification of reference gene primers within the assay. Sequence reads were collapsed and filtered to measure the absolute abundance of every unique TCRbeta CDR3 rearrangement. For each sample, productive Simpson clonality was calculated as the square root of Simpson's diversity index across productive rearrangements. TCRdb mirrors the immuneACCESS table, restricted to in-frame sequences. Some clones are absent from its copies; in checked studies, under half trace to an unresolved V gene, and the reason for the others is unknown. V and J calls and clone size follow that table, whereas D and trimming were derived from the DNA. This sample lists some 170,000 clones; roughly 89% were detected once. The top ten hold 1.5% to 2% of the sample.

Concerning this clone: No antigen is known for it. Per-base quality was not reported, and no clone a single base away is much larger than it.

Whole blood was collected in K2EDTA tubes by collaborating institutions according to the institutions' own protocols. For TCRbeta analysis, collaborator samples were shipped as frozen whole blood, as isolated PBMCs, or as DNA extracted from either sample type. The clonotype comes from a woman in her 50s with acute or convalescent COVID-19. Recombination connected TRBV9 to TRBJ2-3, with a tentative D gene TRBD2 over 6 matching bases. Sample: peripheral blood. The CDR3 in this case is CASSVDRGSTDTQYF. The bases are TGTGCCAGCAGCGTAGATCGGGGGTCCACAGATACGCAGTATTTT.